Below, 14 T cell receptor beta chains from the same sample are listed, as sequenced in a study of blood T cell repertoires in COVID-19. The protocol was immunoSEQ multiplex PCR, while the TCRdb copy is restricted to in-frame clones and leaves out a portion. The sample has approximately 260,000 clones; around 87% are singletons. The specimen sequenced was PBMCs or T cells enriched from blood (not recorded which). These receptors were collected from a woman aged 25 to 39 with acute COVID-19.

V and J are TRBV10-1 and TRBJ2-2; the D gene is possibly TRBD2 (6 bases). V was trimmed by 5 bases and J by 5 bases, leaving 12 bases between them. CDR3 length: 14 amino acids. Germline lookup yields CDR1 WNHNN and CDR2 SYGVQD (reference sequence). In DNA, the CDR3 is TGCGCCAGCAGTTTGTCCGGGGGAACCGGGGAGCTGTTTTTT. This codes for CASSLSGGTGELFF.

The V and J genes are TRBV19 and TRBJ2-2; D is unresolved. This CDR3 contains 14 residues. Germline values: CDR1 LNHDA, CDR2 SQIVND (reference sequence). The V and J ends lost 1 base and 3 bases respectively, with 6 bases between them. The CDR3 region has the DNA TGTGCCAGTAGTATAGGGGCGTACACCGGGGAGCTGTTTTTT. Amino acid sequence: CASSIGAYTGELFF.

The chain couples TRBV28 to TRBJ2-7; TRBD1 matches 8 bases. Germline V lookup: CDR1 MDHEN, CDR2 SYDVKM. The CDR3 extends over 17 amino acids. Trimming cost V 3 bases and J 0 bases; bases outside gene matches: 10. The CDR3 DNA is TGTGCCAGCAGTTTCAATGTCCGACAGGGGAACTCCTACGAGCAGTACTTC. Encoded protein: CASSFNVRQGNSYEQYF.

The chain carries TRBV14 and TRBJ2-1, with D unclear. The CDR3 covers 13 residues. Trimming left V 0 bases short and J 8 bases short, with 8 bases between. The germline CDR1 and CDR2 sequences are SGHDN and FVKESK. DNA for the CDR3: TGTGCCAGCAGCCAAGACTTAGTGGATGAGCAGTTCTTC. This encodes CASSQDLVDEQFF.

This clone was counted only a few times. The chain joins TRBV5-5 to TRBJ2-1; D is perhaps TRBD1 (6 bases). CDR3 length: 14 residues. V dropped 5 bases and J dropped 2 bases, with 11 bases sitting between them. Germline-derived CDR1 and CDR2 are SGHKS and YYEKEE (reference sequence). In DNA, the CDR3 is TGTGCCAGCAGGGGTGGGGGCCCCTACAATGAGCAGTTCTTC. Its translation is CASRGGGPYNEQFF.

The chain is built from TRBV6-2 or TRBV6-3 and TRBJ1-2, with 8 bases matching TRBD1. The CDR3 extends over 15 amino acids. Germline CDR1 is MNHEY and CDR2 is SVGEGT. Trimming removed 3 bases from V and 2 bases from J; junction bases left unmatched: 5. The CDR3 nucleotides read TGTGCCAGCAGTTATGGGGCAGGGGGCAACTATGGCTACACCTTC. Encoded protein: CASSYGAGGNYGYTF.

For the CDR3, the DNA is TGTGCCAGCAGCTTTGGAGTAGACAATGAGCAGTTCTTC. This translates into CASSFGVDNEQFF. The gene calls are TRBV5-4 and TRBJ2-1; no reliable D call. Germline V gene sequence: CDR1 SGHNT, CDR2 YYREEE (reference sequence). The CDR3 is made up of 13 amino acids. V shed 2 bases and J shed 5 bases, with 8 bases lying between them.

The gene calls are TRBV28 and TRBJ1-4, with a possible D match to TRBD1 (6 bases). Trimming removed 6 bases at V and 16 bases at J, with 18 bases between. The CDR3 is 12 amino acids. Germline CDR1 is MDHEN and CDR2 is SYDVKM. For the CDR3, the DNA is TGTGCCAGCAGCGGGCCCCTGGGGGCGGAGTTTTTT. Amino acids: CASSGPLGAEFF.

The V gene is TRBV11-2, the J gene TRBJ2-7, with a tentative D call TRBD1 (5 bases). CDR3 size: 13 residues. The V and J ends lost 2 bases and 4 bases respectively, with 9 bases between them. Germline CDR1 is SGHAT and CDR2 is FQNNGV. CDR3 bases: TGTGCCAGCAGCTTACAGGGATCGTACGAGCAGTACTTC. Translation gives CASSLQGSYEQYF.

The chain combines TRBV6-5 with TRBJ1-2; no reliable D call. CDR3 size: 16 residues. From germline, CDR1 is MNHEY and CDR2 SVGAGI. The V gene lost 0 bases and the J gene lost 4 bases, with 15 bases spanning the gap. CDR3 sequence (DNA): TGTGCCAGCAGTTACTCCTCGCCCCGGGAGCCCTATGGCTACACCTTC. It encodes CASSYSSPREPYGYTF.

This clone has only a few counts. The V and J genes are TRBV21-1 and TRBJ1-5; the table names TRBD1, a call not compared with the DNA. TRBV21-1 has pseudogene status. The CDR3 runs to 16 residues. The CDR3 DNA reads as TGTGCCAGCAGCAATGAGGGACAGGATAGCAATCAGCCCCAGCATTTT. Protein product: CASSNEGQDSNQPQHF.

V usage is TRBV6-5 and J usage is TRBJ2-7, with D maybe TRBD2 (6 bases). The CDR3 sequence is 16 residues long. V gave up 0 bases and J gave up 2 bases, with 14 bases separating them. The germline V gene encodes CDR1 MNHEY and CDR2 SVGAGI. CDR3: CASSYSPGTPTYEQYF. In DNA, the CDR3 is TGTGCCAGCAGTTACTCTCCCGGGACTCCCACCTACGAGCAGTACTTC.

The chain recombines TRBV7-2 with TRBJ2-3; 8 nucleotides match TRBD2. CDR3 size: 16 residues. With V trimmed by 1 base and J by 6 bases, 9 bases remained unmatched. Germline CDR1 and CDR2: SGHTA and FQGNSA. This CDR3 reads CASSLGPGGLGDTQYF. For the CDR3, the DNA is TGTGCCAGCAGCTTAGGTCCGGGGGGGCTGGGTGATACGCAGTATTTT. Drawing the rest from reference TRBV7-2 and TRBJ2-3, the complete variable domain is GAGVSQSPSNKVTEKGKDVELRCDPISGHTALYWYRQSLGQGLEFLIYFQGNSAPDKSGLPSDRFSAERTGGSVSTLTIQRTQQEDSAVYLCASSLGPGGLGDTQYFGPGTRLTVL.

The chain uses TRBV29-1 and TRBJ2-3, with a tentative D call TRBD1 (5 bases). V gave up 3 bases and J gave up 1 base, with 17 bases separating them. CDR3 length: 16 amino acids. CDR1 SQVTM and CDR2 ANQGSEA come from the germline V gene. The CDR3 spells CSVEGQLVGRTDTQYF. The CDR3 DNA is TGCAGCGTTGAGGGGCAGTTAGTCGGGCGCACAGATACGCAGTATTTT.